This section outlines one T cell receptor beta chain sequence together with its context. This sample is part of a study of blood T cell repertoires in COVID-19. Background on the study: T cells, B-cell-depleted T cells, or PBMCs provided the cDNA or gDNA that served as material.

The age range of participants was about 18 to 90 years, with residence in fewer than 25 US areas. Either two negative PCRs, clearance, or symptom resolution qualified Cohort 3 donors as recovered. Generated by immunoSEQ multiplex PCR, the TCRdb table keeps only in-frame clones and is missing some. The data hold about 250,000 clones, with around 87% observed a single time. The sequenced sample consisted of PBMCs or T cells enriched from blood (not recorded which). The receptor's source is a young woman who had recovered from COVID-19.

Here the CDR3 reads CASSLGLGLADYEQYF. The CDR3 bases are TGTGCCAGCTCACTTGGCCTCGGACTAGCGGACTACGAGCAGTACTTC. The chain has TRBV2 and TRBJ2-7; 10 nucleotides match TRBD2. This CDR3 contains 16 residues. Germline assignment: CDR1 SNHLY and CDR2 FYNNEI. The ends lost 8 bases at V and 3 bases at J; junction bases unmatched: 13.